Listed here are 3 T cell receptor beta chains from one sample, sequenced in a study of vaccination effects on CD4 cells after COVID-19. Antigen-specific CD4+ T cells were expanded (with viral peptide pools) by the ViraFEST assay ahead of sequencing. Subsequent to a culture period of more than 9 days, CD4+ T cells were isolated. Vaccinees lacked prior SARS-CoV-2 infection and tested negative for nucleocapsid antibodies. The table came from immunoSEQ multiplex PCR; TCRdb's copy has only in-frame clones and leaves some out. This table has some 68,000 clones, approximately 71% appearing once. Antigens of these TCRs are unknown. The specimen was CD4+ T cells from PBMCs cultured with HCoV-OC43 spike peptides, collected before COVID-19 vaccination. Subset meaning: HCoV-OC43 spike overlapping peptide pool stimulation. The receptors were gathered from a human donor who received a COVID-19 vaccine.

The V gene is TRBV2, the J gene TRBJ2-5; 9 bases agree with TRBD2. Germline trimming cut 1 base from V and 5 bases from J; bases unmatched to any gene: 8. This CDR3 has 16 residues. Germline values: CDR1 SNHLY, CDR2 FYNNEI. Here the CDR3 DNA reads TGTGCCAGCAGTGAAGGCGGGGGGGTTGGGGTTGAGACCCAGTACTTC. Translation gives CASSEGGGVGVETQYF.

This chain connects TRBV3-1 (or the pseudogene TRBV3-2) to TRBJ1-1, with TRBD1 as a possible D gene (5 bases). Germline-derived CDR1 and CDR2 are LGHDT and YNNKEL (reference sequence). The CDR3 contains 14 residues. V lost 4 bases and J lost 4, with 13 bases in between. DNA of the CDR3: TGTGCCAGCAGCCTAGGGGTTCGAAGCACTGAAGCTTTCTTT. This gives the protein CASSLGVRSTEAFF.

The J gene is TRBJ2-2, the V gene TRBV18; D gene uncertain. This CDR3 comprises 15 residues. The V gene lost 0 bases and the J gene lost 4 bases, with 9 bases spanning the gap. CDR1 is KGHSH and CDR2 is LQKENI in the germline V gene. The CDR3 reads CASSPPSSLTGELFF. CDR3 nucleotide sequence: TGTGCCAGCTCACCACCGAGCAGTCTCACCGGGGAGCTGTTTTTT.